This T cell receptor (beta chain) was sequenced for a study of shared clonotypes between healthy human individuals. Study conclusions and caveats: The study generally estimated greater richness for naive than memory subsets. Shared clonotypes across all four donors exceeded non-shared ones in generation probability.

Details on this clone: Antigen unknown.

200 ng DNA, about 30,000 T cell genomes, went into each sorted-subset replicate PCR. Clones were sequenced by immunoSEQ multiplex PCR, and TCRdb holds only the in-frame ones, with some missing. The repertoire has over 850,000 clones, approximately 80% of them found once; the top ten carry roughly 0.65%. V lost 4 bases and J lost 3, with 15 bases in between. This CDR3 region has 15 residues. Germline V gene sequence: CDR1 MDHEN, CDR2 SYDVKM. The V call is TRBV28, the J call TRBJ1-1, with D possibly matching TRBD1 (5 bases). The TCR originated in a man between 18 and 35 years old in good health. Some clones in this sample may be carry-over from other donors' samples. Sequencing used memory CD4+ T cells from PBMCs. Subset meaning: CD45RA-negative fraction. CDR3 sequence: CASSSGGYGDTEAFF. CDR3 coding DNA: TGTGCCAGCAGTTCTGGGGGATATGGGGACACTGAAGCTTTCTTT.